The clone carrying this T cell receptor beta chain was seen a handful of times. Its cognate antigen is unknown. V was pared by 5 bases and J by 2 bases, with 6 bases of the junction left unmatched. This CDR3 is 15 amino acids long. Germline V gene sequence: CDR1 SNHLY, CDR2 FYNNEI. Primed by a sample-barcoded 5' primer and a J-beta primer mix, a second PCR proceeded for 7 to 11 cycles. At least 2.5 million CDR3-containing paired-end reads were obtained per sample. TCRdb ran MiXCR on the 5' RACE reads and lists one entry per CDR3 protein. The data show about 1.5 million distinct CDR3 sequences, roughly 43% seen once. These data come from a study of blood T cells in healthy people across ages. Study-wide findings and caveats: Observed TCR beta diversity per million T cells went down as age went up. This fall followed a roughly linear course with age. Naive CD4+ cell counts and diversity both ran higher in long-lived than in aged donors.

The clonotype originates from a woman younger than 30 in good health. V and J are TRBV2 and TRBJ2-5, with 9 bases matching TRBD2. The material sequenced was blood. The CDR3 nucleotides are TGTGCCAGCAGTCTACTAGCGGGCACACAAGAGACCCAGTACTTC. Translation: CASSLLAGTQETQYF.